This T cell receptor (beta chain) was observed in a study of cytomegalovirus exposure and HLA in healthy donors. Study-wide results and limits: A missense DCLRE1C variant was associated with V- and J-gene trimming of TCR beta chains in a later analysis, and an independent cohort replicated the association.

As for this clone: What it recognizes is unknown.

This CDR3 spans 15 amino acids. CDR1 SGHRS and CDR2 YFSETQ come from the germline V gene. V lost 1 base and J 4 bases, leaving 12 bases between the germline ends. PCR involved 60 Vbeta and 13 Jbeta primers. Libraries were prepared by immunoSEQ multiplex PCR; TCRdb keeps only in-frame clonotypes and omits some of them. Here the sample spans approximately 160,000 clones, about 81% being singletons. The sequence was obtained from a woman younger than 30 in good health and CMV-seronegative. The specimen sequenced was PBMCs. This chain connects TRBV5-1 to TRBJ1-5; D perhaps matches TRBD1 (5 bases). DNA for the CDR3: TGCGCCAGCAGCTTGATGGGGCAACGGAATCAGCCCCAGCATTTT. This codes for CASSLMGQRNQPQHF.